This entry lists 17 T cell receptor beta chains sequenced from one sample in a study of cytomegalovirus exposure and HLA in healthy donors (dated by TCRdb to 2016 to 2017). Receptors were amplified or captured by the immunoSEQ multiplex PCR assay. The multiplex PCR relied on a mix of 60 forward primers for TCR Vbeta segments and 13 reverse primers for TCR Jbeta segments. TCRdb stores this immuneACCESS table with in-frame sequences only. Part of the clones is absent; in the studies checked, under half of the shortfall reflects unresolved V genes, and no reason is known for the rest. Here the sample has 100,000 to 150,000 clones; approximately 80% occur a single time. 1.9% of the sample is taken by the ten largest. Sample: PBMCs. The source is a man in his fifties in good health and CMV-seronegative.

The rearrangement links TRBV5-4 to TRBJ2-2, with 13 positions matching TRBD2. V was clipped by 4 bases and J by 6 bases; unmatched bases: 6. Germline lookup yields CDR1 SGHNT and CDR2 YYREEE (reference sequence). The CDR3 sequence is 16 residues long. CDR3 amino acids: CASSRGLAGVAGELFF. CDR3 nucleotides: TGTGCCAGCAGCCGAGGACTAGCGGGGGTGGCCGGGGAGCTGTTTTTT.

The rearrangement uses TRBV4-2 and TRBJ2-5; 10 bases align to TRBD1. J was trimmed by 0 bases and V by 1 base; bases with no gene match: 14. This CDR3 has 20 residues. From germline, CDR1 is LGHNA and CDR2 YNFKEQ. The CDR3 DNA reads TGTGCCAGCAGCCAAGTGTCCCTCGGGACAGGGGATCCGTACCAAGAGACCCAGTACTTC. It yields the protein CASSQVSLGTGDPYQETQYF.

Here the CDR3 DNA reads TGTGCCATCGGACAACCATCGACAGGTTCTGGCTACACCTTC. Its protein is CAIGQPSTGSGYTF. J is TRBJ1-2 and V is TRBV10-3, with D possibly being TRBD1 (6 bases). This CDR3 region has 14 residues. V was pared by 8 bases and J by 7 bases, with 20 bases between. Germline V lookup: CDR1 ENHRY, CDR2 SYGVKD.

The chain uses TRBV7-6 and TRBJ1-5, with D perhaps matching TRBD1 (6 bases). The CDR3 is made up of 15 amino acids. Per the germline V gene, CDR1 is SGHVS and CDR2 is FNYEAQ. V was shortened by 5 bases and J by 7 bases, with 18 bases between the two germline ends. The CDR3 bases are TGTGCCAGCAGCGCGGGGGGCCAGATAGGCCAGCCCCAGCATTTT. Protein: CASSAGGQIGQPQHF.

This clone was picked up a small number of times. The chain is built from TRBV18 and TRBJ2-7, with 10 bases lining up with TRBD1. The V gene's germline CDR1 is KGHSH and CDR2 LQKENI. The CDR3 loop spans 16 amino acids. Trimming cost V 3 bases and J 2 bases; bases outside gene matches: 7. The CDR3, as DNA: TGTGCCAGCTCACCCTTCGGGACAGGGGTAACCTACGAGCAGTACTTC. Its protein product is CASSPFGTGVTYEQYF.

The chain links TRBV11-2 to TRBJ2-1, with D tentatively TRBD1 (5 bases). Germline CDR1 and CDR2: SGHAT and FQNNGV. V lost 10 bases to trimming and J lost 3 bases, with 31 bases between them. This CDR3 contains 19 residues. DNA of the CDR3: TGTGCCACCCAGATAGGGGCAGGGCCTGCCCAACACATCTACAATGAGCAGTTCTTC. This gives the protein CATQIGAGPAQHIYNEQFF.

The chain has TRBV5-5 and TRBJ2-2; perhaps TRBD2 as D (5 bases). Germline V gene data show CDR1 as SGHKS and CDR2 as YYEKEE (reference sequence). This CDR3 spans 16 amino acids. Trimming took 0 bases from V and 4 from J, leaving 13 bases between them. Here the CDR3 reads CASSLDLWEITGELFF. The CDR3 DNA is TGTGCCAGCAGCTTGGATCTTTGGGAGATCACCGGGGAGCTGTTTTTT.

The rearrangement uses TRBV19 and TRBJ1-2; TRBD1 matches at 9 bases. V shed 7 bases, J shed 4 bases, and the junction held 7 bases outside the gene matches. CDR3 length: 14 amino acids. The germline V gene encodes CDR1 LNHDA and CDR2 SQIVND (reference sequence). The chain's CDR3 is CASTLGQGSYGYTF. The CDR3 coding sequence is TGTGCCAGTACCTTAGGACAGGGGAGCTATGGCTACACCTTC.

Comment on this clone: The same CDR3 also results from other DNA sequences found in this sample. The rearrangement joins TRBV5-1 to TRBJ2-7, with TRBD2 matching over 9 bases. CDR1 is SGHRS and CDR2 is YFSETQ in the germline V gene. The CDR3 loop spans 16 amino acids. J gave up 6 bases and V 5 bases, and 15 bases lay outside the gene matches. CDR3 sequence reads: CASSFSSGGPATEQYF. CDR3 in DNA: TGCGCCAGCAGTTTTTCCAGCGGGGGGCCCGCTACCGAGCAGTACTTC. The full variable domain, completed using reference TRBV5-1 and TRBJ2-7, is KAGVTQTPRYLIKTRGQQVTLSCSPISGHRSVSWYQQTPGQGLQFLFEYFSETQRNKGNFPGRFSGRQFSNSRSEMNVSTLELGDSALYLCASSFSSGGPATEQYFGPGTRLTVT.

This clone was recorded only once. This chain connects TRBV6-5 to TRBJ1-4, with 8 bases fitting TRBD1. Trimming cost V 2 bases and J 6 bases; bases outside gene matches: 5. This CDR3 region has 15 residues. In germline, CDR1 is MNHEY, CDR2 SVGAGI. As DNA, the CDR3 is TGTGCCAGCAGTTACGCGACAGGGGTTGATGAAAAACTGTTTTTT. This sequence encodes CASSYATGVDEKLFF.

The rearrangement uses TRBV11-3 and TRBJ2-1; 11 bases align to TRBD1. Germline CDR1 SGHNT, CDR2 YENEEA. This CDR3 region has 16 residues. V trimming: 4 bases; J trimming: 5 bases; junction bases outside the gene matches: 7. CDR3 in DNA: TGTGCCAGCAGCTCCCGAGGACAGGGGGCGAACAATGAGCAGTTCTTC. It is translated as CASSSRGQGANNEQFF.

The CDR3 DNA reads as TGTGCCAGCAGCTTGGAGGCCCGGGATATGTGGGGCTACACCTTC. It translates to CASSLEARDMWGYTF. The chain couples TRBV5-6 to TRBJ1-2; D not resolved. The CDR3 spans 15 residues. Germline V lookup: CDR1 SGHDT, CDR2 YYEEEE. Trimming left V 0 bases short and J 8 bases short, with 17 bases between.

The rearrangement uses TRBV4-3 and TRBJ1-5, with a possible D match to TRBD1 (5 bases). The length of the CDR3 is 15 residues. Germline V gene sequence: CDR1 LGHNA, CDR2 YSLEER. Trimming pared 4 bases from V and 7 bases from J, leaving 17 bases between. CDR3: CASSPGGSGEQPQHF. The CDR3 bases are TGCGCCAGCAGCCCGGGAGGATCGGGGGAACAGCCCCAGCATTTT.

The gene calls are TRBV5-1 and TRBJ1-2; tentatively, D is TRBD1 (5 bases). The germline gives CDR1 SGHRS, CDR2 YFSETQ. Trimming stripped 0 bases from V and 8 bases from J, with 14 bases between. The CDR3 loop spans 14 amino acids. DNA of the CDR3: TGCGCCAGCAGCTTGGTAGGTCAGGGAAACGGCTACACCTTC. Protein sequence: CASSLVGQGNGYTF.

This clone was recorded a few times. The rearrangement uses TRBV6-1 and TRBJ2-7; D may be TRBD2 (5 bases). Trimming removed 9 bases from V and 2 bases from J, with 14 bases in between. This CDR3 comprises 13 residues. Germline V lookup: CDR1 MNHNS, CDR2 SASEGT. CDR3: CASTGVNAYEQYF. In nucleotides, the CDR3 is TGTGCCAGTACCGGGGTCAACGCCTACGAGCAGTACTTC.

The rearrangement joins TRBV9 to TRBJ1-1; 10 positions match TRBD1. V lost 6 bases and J lost 3; bases outside the gene matches: 2. The CDR3 has 13 residues. Germline V gene lookup returns CDR1 SGDLS and CDR2 YYNGEE. The CDR3 sequence: CASTGTGDTEAFF. In DNA form, the CDR3 reads TGTGCCAGCACCGGGACAGGGGACACTGAAGCTTTCTTT.

CDR3: CASSQSGGSAGELFF. In DNA, the CDR3 is TGCGCCAGCAGCCAGAGCGGGGGGTCCGCCGGGGAGCTGTTTTTT. This chain connects TRBV4-1 to TRBJ2-2; 9 bases agree with TRBD2. Germline V gene lookup returns CDR1 MGHRA and CDR2 YSYEKL. Germline trimming cut 3 bases from V and 6 bases from J; bases unmatched to any gene: 5. The CDR3 totals 15 residues.